The subject of this entry is one TCR beta chain. The data are from a study of human T cells and chemical hapten exposure. Time point described: patch test 3, about 24 weeks after DPC sensitization. Treatment indicated: therapeutic diphenylcyclopropenone sensitization with weekly scalp DPC. TCRdb used MiXCR to reprocess the RACE reads, holding one entry per CDR3 protein. This sample has about 160,000 distinct CDR3 sequences, with around a quarter found just once. This clonotype was sampled from a woman between 18 and 29 years old with alopecia areata. Some clones in this sample may be carry-over from other donors' samples. The specimen was whole blood, collected in connection with sensitization to the hapten diphenylcyclopropenone (DPC).

The chain's CDR3 is CASSPEDSSRRVRSPLHF. In DNA, the CDR3 is TGTGCCAGCAGCCCGGAGGACTCCTCGCGCCGTGTCAGGTCACCCCTCCACTTT. The chain joins TRBV9 to TRBJ1-6; the D is unclear. CDR3 length: 18 residues. The V gene lost 4 bases and the J gene lost 10 bases, with 27 bases spanning the gap. Germline lookup yields CDR1 SGDLS and CDR2 YYNGEE.